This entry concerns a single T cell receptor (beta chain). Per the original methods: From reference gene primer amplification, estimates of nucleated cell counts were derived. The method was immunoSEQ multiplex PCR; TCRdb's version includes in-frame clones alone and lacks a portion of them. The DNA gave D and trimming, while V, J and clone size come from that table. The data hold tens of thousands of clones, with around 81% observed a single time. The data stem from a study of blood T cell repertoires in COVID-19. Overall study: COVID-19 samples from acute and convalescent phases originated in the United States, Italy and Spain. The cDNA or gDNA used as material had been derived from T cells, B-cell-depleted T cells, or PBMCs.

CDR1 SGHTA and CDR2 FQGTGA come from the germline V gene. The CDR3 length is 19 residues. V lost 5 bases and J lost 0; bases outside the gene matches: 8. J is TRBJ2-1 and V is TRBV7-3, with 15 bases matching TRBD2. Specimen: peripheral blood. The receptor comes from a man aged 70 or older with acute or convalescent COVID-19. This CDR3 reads CASSAPGTSGGSSYNEQFF. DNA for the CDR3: TGTGCCAGCAGCGCACCCGGGACTAGCGGGGGGAGCTCCTACAATGAGCAGTTCTTC.